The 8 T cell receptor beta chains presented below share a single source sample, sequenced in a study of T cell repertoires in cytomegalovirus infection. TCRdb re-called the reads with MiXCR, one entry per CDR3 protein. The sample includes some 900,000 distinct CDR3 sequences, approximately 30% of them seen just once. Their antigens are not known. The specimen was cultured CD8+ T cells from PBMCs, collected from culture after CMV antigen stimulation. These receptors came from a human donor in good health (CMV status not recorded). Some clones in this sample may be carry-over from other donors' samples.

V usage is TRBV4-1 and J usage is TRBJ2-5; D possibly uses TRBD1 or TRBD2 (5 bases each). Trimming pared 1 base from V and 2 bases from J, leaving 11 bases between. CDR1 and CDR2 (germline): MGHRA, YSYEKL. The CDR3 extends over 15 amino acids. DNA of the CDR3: TGCGCCAGCAGCCAAGGGGGGTGGAATCAAGAGACCCAGTACTTC. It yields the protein CASSQGGWNQETQYF.

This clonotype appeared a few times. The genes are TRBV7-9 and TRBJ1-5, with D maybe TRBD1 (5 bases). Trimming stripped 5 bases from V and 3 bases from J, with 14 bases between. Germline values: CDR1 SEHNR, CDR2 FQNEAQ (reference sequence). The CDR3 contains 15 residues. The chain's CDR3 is CASSPPGDPNQPQHF. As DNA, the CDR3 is TGTGCCAGCAGCCCCCCGGGGGACCCCAATCAGCCCCAGCATTTT.

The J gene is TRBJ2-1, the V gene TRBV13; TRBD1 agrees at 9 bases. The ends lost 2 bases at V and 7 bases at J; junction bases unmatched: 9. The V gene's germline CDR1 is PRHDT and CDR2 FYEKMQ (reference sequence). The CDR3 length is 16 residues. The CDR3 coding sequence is TGTGCCAGCAGCTTAATACGGACAGGGGCTCGGAATGAGCAGTTCTTC. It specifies CASSLIRTGARNEQFF.

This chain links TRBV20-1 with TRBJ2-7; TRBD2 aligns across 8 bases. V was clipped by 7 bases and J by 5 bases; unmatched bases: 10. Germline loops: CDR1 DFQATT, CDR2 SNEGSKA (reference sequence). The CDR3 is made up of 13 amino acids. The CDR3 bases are TGCAGTGTAAGCGGGGGACCGTCCCACGAGCAGTACGTC. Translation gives CSVSGGPSHEQYV.

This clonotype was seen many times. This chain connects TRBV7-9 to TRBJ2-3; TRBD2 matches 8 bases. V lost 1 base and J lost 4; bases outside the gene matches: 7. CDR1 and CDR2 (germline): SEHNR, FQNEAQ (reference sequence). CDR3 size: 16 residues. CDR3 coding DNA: TGTGCCAGCAGCTTAGTGGAGCGGGGGTTGGCAGATACGCAGTATTTT. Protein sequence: CASSLVERGLADTQYF.

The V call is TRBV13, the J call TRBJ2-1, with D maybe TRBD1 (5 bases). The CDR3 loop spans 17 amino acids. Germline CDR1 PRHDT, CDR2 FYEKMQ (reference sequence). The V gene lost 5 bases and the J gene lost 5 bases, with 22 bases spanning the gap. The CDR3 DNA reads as TGTGCCAGCAGCGGATACATCAGGGAAAGAAGGGACAATGAGCAGTTCTTC. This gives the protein CASSGYIRERRDNEQFF.

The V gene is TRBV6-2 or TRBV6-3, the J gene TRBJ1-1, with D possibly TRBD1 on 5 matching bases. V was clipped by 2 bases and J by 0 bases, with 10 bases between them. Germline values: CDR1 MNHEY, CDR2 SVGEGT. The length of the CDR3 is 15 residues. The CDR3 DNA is TGTGCCAGCAGTTACGGGAGGGGAGTGAACACTGAAGCTTTCTTT. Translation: CASSYGRGVNTEAFF.

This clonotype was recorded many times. CDR3 in DNA: TGTGCCAGCAGCTTAAGAGGGAACTATGGCTACACCTTC. Translation gives CASSLRGNYGYTF. The J gene is TRBJ1-2, the V gene TRBV7-9; D not resolved. Between the trimmed V and J ends, which lost 2 bases and 2 bases, there was a span of 6 bases. The CDR3 is made up of 13 amino acids. Germline V gene data show CDR1 as SEHNR and CDR2 as FQNEAQ (reference sequence).